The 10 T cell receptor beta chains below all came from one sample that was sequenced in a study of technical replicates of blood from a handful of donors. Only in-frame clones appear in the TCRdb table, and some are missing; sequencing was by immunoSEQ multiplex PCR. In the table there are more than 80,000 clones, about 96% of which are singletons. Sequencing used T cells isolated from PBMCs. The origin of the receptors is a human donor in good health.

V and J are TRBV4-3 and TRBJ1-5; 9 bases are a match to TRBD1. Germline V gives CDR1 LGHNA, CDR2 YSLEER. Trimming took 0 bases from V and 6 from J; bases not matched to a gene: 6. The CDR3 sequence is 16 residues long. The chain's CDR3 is CASSQEIRDRVQPQHF. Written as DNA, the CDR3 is TGCGCCAGCAGCCAAGAAATACGGGACAGGGTTCAGCCCCAGCATTTT.

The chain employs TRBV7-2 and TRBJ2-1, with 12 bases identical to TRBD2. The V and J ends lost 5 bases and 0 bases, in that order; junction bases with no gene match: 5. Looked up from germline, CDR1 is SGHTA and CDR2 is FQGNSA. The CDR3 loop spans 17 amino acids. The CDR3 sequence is CASSPRTSGNSYNEQFF. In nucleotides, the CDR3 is TGTGCCAGCAGCCCGAGGACTAGCGGGAACTCCTACAATGAGCAGTTCTTC.

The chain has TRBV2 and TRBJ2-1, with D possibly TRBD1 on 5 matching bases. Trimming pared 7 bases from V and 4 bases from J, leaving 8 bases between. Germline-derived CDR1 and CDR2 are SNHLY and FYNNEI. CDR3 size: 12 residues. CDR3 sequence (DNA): TGTGCCAGCATAGGGGAATACAATGAGCAGTTCTTC. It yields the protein CASIGEYNEQFF.

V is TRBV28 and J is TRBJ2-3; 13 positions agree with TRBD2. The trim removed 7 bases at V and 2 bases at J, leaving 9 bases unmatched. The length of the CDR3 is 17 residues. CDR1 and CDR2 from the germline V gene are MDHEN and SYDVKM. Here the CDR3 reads CASTKPGLAGFTDTQYF. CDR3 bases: TGTGCCAGCACTAAACCGGGACTAGCGGGATTCACAGATACGCAGTATTTT.

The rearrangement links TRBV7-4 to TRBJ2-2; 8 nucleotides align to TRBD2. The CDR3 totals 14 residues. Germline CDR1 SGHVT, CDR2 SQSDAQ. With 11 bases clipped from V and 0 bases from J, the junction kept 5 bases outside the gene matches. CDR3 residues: CAPLLAANTGELFF. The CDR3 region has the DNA TGTGCCCCCTTACTAGCGGCGAACACCGGGGAGCTGTTTTTT.

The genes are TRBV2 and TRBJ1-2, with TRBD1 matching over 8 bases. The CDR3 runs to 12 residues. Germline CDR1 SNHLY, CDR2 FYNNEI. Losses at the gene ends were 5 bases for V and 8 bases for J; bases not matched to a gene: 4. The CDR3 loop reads CASSRQGSGYTF. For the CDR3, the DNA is TGTGCCAGCAGTAGACAGGGGTCCGGCTACACCTTC.

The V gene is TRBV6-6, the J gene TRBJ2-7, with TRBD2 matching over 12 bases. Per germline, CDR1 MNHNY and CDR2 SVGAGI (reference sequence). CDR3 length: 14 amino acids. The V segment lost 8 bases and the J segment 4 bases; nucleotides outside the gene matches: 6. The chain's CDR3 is CASGGTSGRYEQYF. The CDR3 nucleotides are TGTGCCAGCGGGGGCACTAGCGGGAGGTACGAGCAGTACTTC.

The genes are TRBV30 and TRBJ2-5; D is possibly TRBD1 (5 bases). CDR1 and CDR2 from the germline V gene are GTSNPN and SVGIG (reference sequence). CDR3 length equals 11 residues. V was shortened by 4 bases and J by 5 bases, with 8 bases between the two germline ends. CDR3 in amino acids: CAWTQGETQYF. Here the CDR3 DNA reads TGTGCCTGGACTCAGGGCGAGACCCAGTACTTC.

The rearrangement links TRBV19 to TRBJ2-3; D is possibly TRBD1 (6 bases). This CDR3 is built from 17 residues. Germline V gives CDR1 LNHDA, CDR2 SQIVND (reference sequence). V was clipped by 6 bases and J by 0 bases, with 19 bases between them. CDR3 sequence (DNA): TGTGCCAGTAGAGGGGGATCCGGGACGCTTAGCACAGATACGCAGTATTTT. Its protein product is CASRGGSGTLSTDTQYF.

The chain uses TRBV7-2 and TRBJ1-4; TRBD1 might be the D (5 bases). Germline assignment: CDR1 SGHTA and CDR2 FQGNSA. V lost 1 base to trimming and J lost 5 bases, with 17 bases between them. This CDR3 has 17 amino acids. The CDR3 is CASSLGQILTSNEKLFF. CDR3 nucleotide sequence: TGTGCCAGCAGCTTAGGACAGATACTCACATCAAATGAAAAACTGTTTTTT.